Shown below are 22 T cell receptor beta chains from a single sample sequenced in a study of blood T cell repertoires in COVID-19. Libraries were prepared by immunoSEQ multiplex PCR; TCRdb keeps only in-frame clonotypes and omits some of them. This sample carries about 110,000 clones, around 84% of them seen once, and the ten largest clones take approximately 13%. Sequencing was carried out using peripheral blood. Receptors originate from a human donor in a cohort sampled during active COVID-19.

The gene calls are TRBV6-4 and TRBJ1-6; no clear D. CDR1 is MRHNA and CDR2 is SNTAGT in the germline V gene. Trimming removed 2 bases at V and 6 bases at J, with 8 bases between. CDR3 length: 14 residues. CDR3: CASSDNSPNSPLHF. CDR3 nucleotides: TGTGCCAGCAGTGACAACAGCCCTAATTCACCCCTCCACTTT.

The CDR3 loop reads CASSLVGVDQPQHF. The CDR3 bases are TGTGCCAGCAGCTTGGTGGGAGTTGATCAGCCCCAGCATTTT. V gene TRBV5-5 combines with J gene TRBJ1-5; D ambiguous. The V and J ends lost 0 bases and 5 bases respectively, with 9 bases between them. The germline V gene encodes CDR1 SGHKS and CDR2 YYEKEE (reference sequence). CDR3 length: 14 residues.

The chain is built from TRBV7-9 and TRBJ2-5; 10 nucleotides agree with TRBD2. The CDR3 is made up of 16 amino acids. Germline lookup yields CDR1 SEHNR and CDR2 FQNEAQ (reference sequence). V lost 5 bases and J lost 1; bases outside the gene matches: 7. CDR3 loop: CASSGLLAGGQETQYF. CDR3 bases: TGTGCCAGCAGCGGGCTTTTAGCGGGGGGCCAAGAGACCCAGTACTTC. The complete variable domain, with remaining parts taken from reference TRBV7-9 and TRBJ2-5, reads DTGVSQNPRHKITKRGQNVTFRCDPISEHNRLYWYRQTLGQGPEFLTYFQNEAQLEKSRLLSDRFSAERPKGSFSTLEIQRTEQGDSAMYLCASSGLLAGGQETQYFGPGTRLLVL.

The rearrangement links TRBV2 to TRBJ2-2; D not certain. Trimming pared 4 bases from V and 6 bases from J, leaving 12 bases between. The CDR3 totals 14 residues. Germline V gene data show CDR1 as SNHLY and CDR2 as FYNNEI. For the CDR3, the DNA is TGTGCCAGCAGTGCTCCGGTGTACGCCGGGGAGCTGTTTTTT. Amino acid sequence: CASSAPVYAGELFF.

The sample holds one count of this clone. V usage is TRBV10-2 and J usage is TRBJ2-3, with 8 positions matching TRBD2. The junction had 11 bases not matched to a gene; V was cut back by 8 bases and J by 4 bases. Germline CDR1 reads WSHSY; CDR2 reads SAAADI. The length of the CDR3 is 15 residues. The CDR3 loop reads CASRRLDGGADTQYF. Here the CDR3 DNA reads TGCGCCAGCCGTCGCCTCGACGGGGGGGCAGATACGCAGTATTTT.

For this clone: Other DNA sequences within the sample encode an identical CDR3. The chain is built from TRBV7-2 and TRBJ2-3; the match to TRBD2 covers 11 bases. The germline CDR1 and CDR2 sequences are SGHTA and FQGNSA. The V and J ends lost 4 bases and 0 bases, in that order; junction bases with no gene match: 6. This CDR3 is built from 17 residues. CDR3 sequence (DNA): TGTGCCAGCAGCTCCCGACTAGCGGGGTTAAGCACAGATACGCAGTATTTT. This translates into CASSSRLAGLSTDTQYF.

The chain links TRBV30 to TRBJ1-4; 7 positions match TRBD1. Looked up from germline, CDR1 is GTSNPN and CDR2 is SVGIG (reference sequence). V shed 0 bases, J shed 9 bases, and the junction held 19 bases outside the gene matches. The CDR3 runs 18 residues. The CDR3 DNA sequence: TGTGCCTGGAGTGTATCGGACAGGATTTCCCTAACGATGAAAAAACTGTTTTTT. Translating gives CAWSVSDRISLTMKKLFF.

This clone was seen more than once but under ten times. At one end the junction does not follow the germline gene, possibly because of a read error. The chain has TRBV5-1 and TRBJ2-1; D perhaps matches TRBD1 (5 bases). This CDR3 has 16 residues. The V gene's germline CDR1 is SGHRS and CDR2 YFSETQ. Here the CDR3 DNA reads TGCGCCAGCAGCTTGGAAGGGCAGGGATCCTCCAATGAGCAGTTCTTC. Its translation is CASSLEGQGSSNEQFF.

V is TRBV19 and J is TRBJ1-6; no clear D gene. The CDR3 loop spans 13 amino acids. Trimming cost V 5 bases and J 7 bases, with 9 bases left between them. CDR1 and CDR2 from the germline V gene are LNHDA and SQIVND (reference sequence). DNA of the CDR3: TGTGCCAGTAGTGGCAGTCTGAATTCACCCCTCCACTTT. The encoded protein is CASSGSLNSPLHF.

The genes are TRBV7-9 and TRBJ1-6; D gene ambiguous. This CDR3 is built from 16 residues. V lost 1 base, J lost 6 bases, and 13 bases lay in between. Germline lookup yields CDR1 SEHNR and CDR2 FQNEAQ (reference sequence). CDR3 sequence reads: CASSLGGLEGNSPLHF. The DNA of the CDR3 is TGTGCCAGCAGCTTAGGCGGATTGGAGGGTAATTCACCCCTCCACTTT.

The CDR3 nucleotides read TGTGCCAGCAGCTTAGTACGGAGCCAAGAGACCCAGTACTTC. Encoded protein: CASSLVRSQETQYF. The J gene is TRBJ2-5, the V gene TRBV11-2; no definite D call. CDR3 length equals 14 residues. Germline CDR1 is SGHAT and CDR2 is FQNNGV. Trimming left V 1 base short and J 1 base short, with 7 bases between. Full variable domain (missing parts from reference TRBV11-2 and TRBJ2-5): EAGVAQSPRYKIIEKRQSVAFWCNPISGHATLYWYQQILGQGPKLLIQFQNNGVVDDSQLPKDRFSAERLKGVDSTLKIQPAKLEDSAVYLCASSLVRSQETQYFGPGTRLLVL.

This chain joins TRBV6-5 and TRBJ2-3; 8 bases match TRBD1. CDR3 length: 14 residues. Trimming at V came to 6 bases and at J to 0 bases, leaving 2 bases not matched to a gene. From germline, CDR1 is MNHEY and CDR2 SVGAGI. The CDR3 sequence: CASRRTGSTDTQYF. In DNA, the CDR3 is TGTGCCAGCAGAAGGACAGGGAGCACAGATACGCAGTATTTT.

CDR3 loop: CASSWGLAGGPGTDTQYF. The CDR3 region has the DNA TGTGCCAGCAGCTGGGGACTAGCGGGGGGGCCGGGCACAGATACGCAGTATTTT. This chain joins TRBV11-3 and TRBJ2-3; 16 bases line up with TRBD2. This CDR3 contains 18 residues. The germline V gene has CDR1 SGHNT and CDR2 YENEEA. Germline trimming cut 4 bases from V and 1 base from J; bases unmatched to any gene: 5.

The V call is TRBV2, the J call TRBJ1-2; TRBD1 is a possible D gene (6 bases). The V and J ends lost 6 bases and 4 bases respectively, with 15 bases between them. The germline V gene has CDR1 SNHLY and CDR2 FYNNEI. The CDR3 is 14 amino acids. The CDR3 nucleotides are TGTGCCAGCAGCTTACAGGGATCTGGCTATGGCTACACCTTC. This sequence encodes CASSLQGSGYGYTF. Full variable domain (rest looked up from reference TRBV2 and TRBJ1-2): EPEVTQTPSHQVTQMGQEVILRCVPISNHLYFYWYRQILGQKVEFLVSFYNNEISEKSEIFDDQFSVERPDGSNFTLKIRSTKLEDSAMYFCASSLQGSGYGYTFGSGTRLTVV.

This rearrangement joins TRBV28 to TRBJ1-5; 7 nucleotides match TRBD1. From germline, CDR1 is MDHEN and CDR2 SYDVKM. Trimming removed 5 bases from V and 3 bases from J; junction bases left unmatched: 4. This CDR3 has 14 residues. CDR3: CASSTTGNNQPQHF. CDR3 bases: TGTGCCAGCAGTACGACAGGGAACAATCAGCCCCAGCATTTT.

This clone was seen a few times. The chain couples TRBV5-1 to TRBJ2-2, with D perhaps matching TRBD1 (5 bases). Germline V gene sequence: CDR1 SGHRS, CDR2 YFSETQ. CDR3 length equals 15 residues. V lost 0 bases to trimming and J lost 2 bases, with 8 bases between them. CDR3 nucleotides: TGCGCCAGCAGCTTGGCGCAGGGTAACACCGGGGAGCTGTTTTTT. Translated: CASSLAQGNTGELFF.

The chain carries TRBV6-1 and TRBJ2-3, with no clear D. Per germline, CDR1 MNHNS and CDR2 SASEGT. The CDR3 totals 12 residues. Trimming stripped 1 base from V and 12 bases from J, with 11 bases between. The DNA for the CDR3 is TGTGCCAGCAGTGAAGTTGTCCTGACTCAGTATTTT. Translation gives CASSEVVLTQYF.

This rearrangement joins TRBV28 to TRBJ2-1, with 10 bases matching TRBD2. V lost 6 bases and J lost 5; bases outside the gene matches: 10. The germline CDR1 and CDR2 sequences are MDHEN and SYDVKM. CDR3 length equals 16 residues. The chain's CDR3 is CASSSLSGGINNEQFF. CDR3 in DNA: TGTGCCAGCAGCTCCCTTAGCGGGGGGATCAACAATGAGCAGTTCTTC. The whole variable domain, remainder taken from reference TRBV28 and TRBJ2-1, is DVKVTQSSRYLVKRTGEKVFLECVQDMDHENMFWYRQDPGLGLRLIYFSYDVKMKEKGDIPEGYSVSREKKERFSLILESASTNQTSMYLCASSSLSGGINNEQFFGPGTRLTVL.

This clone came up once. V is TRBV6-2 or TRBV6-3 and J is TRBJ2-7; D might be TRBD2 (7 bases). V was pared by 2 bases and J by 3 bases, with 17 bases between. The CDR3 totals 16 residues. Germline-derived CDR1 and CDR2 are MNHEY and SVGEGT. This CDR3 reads CASSYLAGAIRYEQYF. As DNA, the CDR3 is TGTGCCAGCAGTTACCTCGCGGGGGCTATCCGCTACGAGCAGTACTTC.

This chain's CDR3 is CASSFPQNTEAFF. The CDR3 bases are TGTGCCAGCAGCTTCCCACAGAACACTGAAGCTTTCTTT. This rearrangement joins TRBV7-8 to TRBJ1-1; D is ambiguous. CDR3 length: 13 residues. From germline, CDR1 is SGHVS and CDR2 FQNEAQ. V lost 3 bases to trimming and J lost 1 base, with 6 bases between them.

CDR3 region: CATSPGTFTGELFF. Written as DNA, the CDR3 is TGTGCCACGTCCCCCGGGACATTCACCGGGGAGCTGTTTTTT. V gene TRBV25-1 combines with J gene TRBJ2-2, with a tentative D call TRBD1 (6 bases). The CDR3 is made up of 14 amino acids. Trimming removed 10 bases at V and 4 bases at J, with 16 bases between. From germline, CDR1 is MGHDK and CDR2 SYGVNS.

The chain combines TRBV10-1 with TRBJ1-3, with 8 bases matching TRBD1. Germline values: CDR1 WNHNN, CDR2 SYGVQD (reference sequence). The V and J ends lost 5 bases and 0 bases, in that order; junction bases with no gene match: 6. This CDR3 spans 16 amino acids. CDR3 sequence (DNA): TGCGCCAGCAGTCCGGACAGGGCGTACTCTGGAAACACCATATATTTT. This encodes CASSPDRAYSGNTIYF.